A selection of T cell receptor beta chains follows, all from one sample in a study of cytomegalovirus exposure and HLA in healthy donors. TCRdb keeps only in-frame clones here, not all; method: immunoSEQ multiplex PCR. The sample yields over 85,000 clones, roughly 80% seen once. Sequencing was carried out using PBMCs. Receptors were obtained from a woman aged 25 to 45 in good health and CMV-seronegative. Each CDR3 is given without its conserved first and last residue. The D gene is left open where the match is weak.

D gene,V gene,CDR3 protein
NA,TRBV9,ASSVGAHRNTGELF
TRBD1,TRBV4-2,ASSQDSPLTGSYQPQH
NA,TRBV14,ASSQAHRGMHNEQF
TRBD2,TRBV13,ASSRSGGNYEQY
TRBD2,TRBV9,ASSVGLAGLNEQF
NA,TRBV30,AWSWGWGLPQH
TRBD2,TRBV7-9,ASSFLGWGLAAQETQY
NA,TRBV7-9,ASSFLSGGPNTEAF
TRBD1,TRBV19,ASKTGNNEQF
NA,TRBV28,ASSPLGQSGNQPQH
NA,TRBV7-7,ASSSSPVHEQY
NA,TRBV5-1,ASRVTGSRDTEAF
NA,TRBV5-1,ASSLDPRGGTGELF
NA,TRBV4-3,ASSQDSTGSGNTIY
TRBD1,TRBV9,ASSGGTVPGETQY
NA,TRBV10-2,ASTGQQFSGNTIY
NA,TRBV28,ASSTQQAGTGELF
TRBD1,TRBV28,ASSLRQGGTEAF
NA,TRBV30,AWSVGGWSGANVLT
TRBD1,TRBV4-2,ASSQRDRDTEAF
TRBD1,TRBV4-1,ASSLGPQGVVSYEQY
TRBD2,TRBV5-4,ASSLGLAVDYEQY
TRBD1,TRBV28,ASRAGQGGQPQH
NA,TRBV4-3,ASSHINEKLF
NA,TRBV30,AWTAGQETQY
NA,TRBV6-1,ASSEGRGYGYT
TRBD1,TRBV4-2,ASSQVRTGLGNTIY
TRBD1,TRBV7-9,ASSRDRGGTEAF
TRBD2,TRBV13,ASSSGLAGGPMDTQY
TRBD2,TRBV2,ASSEDLAGVPDTQY
NA,TRBV28,ASRPVGLNEKLF
TRBD1,TRBV30,ATTGGNSYEQY
NA,TRBV27,ASSPVGGYEQY
NA,TRBV29-1,SVERLDSNYGYT
TRBD2,TRBV6-1,ASSRLAGDQETQY
NA,TRBV7-6,ASVASGYYEQY
NA,TRBV5-8,ASSAHSSSETEAF
TRBD2,TRBV5-1,ASTLAGGNPYEQY
NA,TRBV29-1,SVEGARSMNTEAF
TRBD2,TRBV5-4,ASSREGGAYTGELF
NA,TRBV9,ASSVEGLSQY
TRBD2,TRBV29-1,SVLGLAGHNEQF
NA,TRBV7-8,ASSSPGHQYNEQF
NA,TRBV4-3,ASSQEDSVYEQY
NA,TRBV28,ASKMAPSYEQY
TRBD2,TRBV28,ASSLGGSGSQETQY
TRBD2,TRBV6-5,ASSYGGRAFHEQY
NA,TRBV10-1,AKKPDKGSGELF
TRBD2,TRBV6-4,ASSDKAGGHNEQF
TRBD1,TRBV5-6,ASSLGTGANQPQH
TRBD1,TRBV29-1,SARRGQGSLGYT
NA,TRBV15,ATSRENQGYYGYT
TRBD1,TRBV7-9,ASSSIQGADLHGYT
TRBD2,TRBV30,AWSPPLGLAGVGETQY
TRBD2,TRBV4-2,ASSQDKSGGPDTQY
NA,TRBV28,ASSLLEGLLQPQH
NA,TRBV16,ASSQFRRDYGYT